A selection of T cell receptor beta chains follows, all from one sample in a study of T-cell reconstitution after alpha-beta-depleted transplantation in children. TCRdb fed the PCR reads into MiXCR, producing one record per CDR3 protein. The sample lists about a million distinct CDR3 sequences, about 31% occurring once. Material: PBMCs, mostly from graft donor cells, obtained 360 days after TCRalphabeta/CD19-depleted stem cell transplant. These receptor sequences come from a boy younger than two who had a stem cell transplant for SCID, so the T cells may come from the graft donor. CDR3s include the opening cysteine and the closing phenylalanine or tryptophan. D genes are given only for firm matches. Some rows mark clone size as missing; the rest say once, few, many or name a class of expanded clone.

j_call clone_size v_call d_call cdr3_nt cdr3_aa
TRBJ1-4 - TRBV7-3 - TGTGCCAGCAGCACCAACCGTTTGGAAAAACTGTTTTTT CASSTNRLEKLFF
TRBJ2-3 - TRBV9 TRBD2 TGTGCCAGCAGCGTAGTCGCGGGGGGGGCCCGAGGTACGCAGTATTTT CASSVVAGGARGTQYF
TRBJ1-1 - TRBV6-5 - TGTGCCAGCAGTTTCTCCCTTCGGGCCCTTGAAGCTTTCTTT CASSFSLRALEAFF
TRBJ2-7 - TRBV29-1 - TGCAGCGTTGAGGGCAGGACTATCTACGAGCAGTACTTC CSVEGRTIYEQYF
TRBJ1-1 - TRBV5-1 TRBD1 TGCGCCAGCAGATCTACGCCGGACAGGGGGACTGAAGCTTTCTTT CASRSTPDRGTEAFF
TRBJ2-1 - TRBV7-2 TRBD2 TGTGCCAGCAGCTTAGCGGTTCCCCGACTAGCGGGGACCTCTCCTGGCAATGAGCAGTTCTTC CASSLAVPRLAGTSPGNEQFF
TRBJ1-2 - TRBV5-6 - TGTGCCAGCAGAGGAGGGGAGGAGCGGAAAGACTATGGCTACACCTTC CASRGGEERKDYGYTF
TRBJ2-1 few TRBV9 - TGTGCCAGCAGCGTAGGAGGACAGATGCTTTACAATGAGCAGTTCTTC CASSVGGQMLYNEQFF
TRBJ2-2 few TRBV7-8 - TGTGCCAGCAGCTTAGGTTTTAGGGCCTCGAAGGGGGGGGAGCTGTTTTTT CASSLGFRASKGGELFF
TRBJ1-2 - TRBV10-3 - TGTGCCATCAGCCTACCGGGAACCTATGGCTACACCTTC CAISLPGTYGYTF
TRBJ2-1 - TRBV4-3 - TGCGCCAGCAGCCAAGAAAGTTTAGAGTACCCTAGCTCCTACAATGAGCAGTTCTTC CASSQESLEYPSSYNEQFF
TRBJ2-7 few TRBV2 - TGTGCCAGCAGCGCCACCTACTACGAGCAGTACTTC CASSATYYEQYF
TRBJ1-4 few TRBV6-1 - TGTGCCAGCAGTACGGGCGCCAACGGGGTAGGGGAAAAACTGTTTTTT CASSTGANGVGEKLFF
TRBJ2-1 - TRBV28 TRBD2 TGTGCCAGCAGCCCGGGACTAGCCCATTACAATGAGCAGTTCTTC CASSPGLAHYNEQFF
TRBJ1-1 - TRBV18 - TGTGCCAGCTCACCACTAAGTAAGACTGAAGCTTTCTTT CASSPLSKTEAFF
TRBJ1-2 few TRBV7-8 - TGTGCCAGCAGCTTCTATGGTCCAGGAAACAACTATGGCTACACCTTC CASSFYGPGNNYGYTF
TRBJ2-5 - TRBV24-1 - TGTGCCACCAGTGAAGGCAGTTCCTTAAAAGAGACCCAGTACTTC CATSEGSSLKETQYF
TRBJ2-1 few TRBV12-3/TRBV12-4 - TGTGCCAGCAGGGGGGGATGGACCTACAATGAGCAGTTCTTC CASRGGWTYNEQFF
TRBJ1-1 few TRBV6-6 - TGTGCCAGCAGTAACGCCCCGAACACTGAAGCTTTCTTT CASSNAPNTEAFF
TRBJ2-1 - TRBV11-2 TRBD1 TGTGCCAGCAGCTTTTTTGCGGGACAGGGGTGGAATGAGCAGTTCTTC CASSFFAGQGWNEQFF
TRBJ2-7 - TRBV20-1 - TGCAGTCCCCACCCCCCCACCGGGGAGAGCTCCTACGAGCAGTACTTC CSPHPPTGESSYEQYF
TRBJ2-4 - TRBV30 - TGTGCCTGGAGCGGGACTCCCAATACTAAAGCCAAAAACATTCAGTACTTC CAWSGTPNTKAKNIQYF
TRBJ2-5 - TRBV19 TRBD1 TGTGCCAGTAGTAGGCGACAGGGTGGGGAAGAGACCCAGTACTTC CASSRRQGGEETQYF
TRBJ1-1 - TRBV7-9 - TGTGCCAGCAGCTTATGGGACGGGAACACTGAAGCTTTCTTT CASSLWDGNTEAFF
TRBJ1-2 few TRBV2 TRBD1 TGTGCCAGCACCCTGACAGGGGGCTCTGCGGACTATGGCTACACCTTC CASTLTGGSADYGYTF
TRBJ1-1 - TRBV20-1 - TGCAGTGCTGCCGATAGGAGGGGAGCTTTCTTT CSAADRRGAFF
TRBJ2-3 - TRBV4-2 - TGTGCCAGCAGCCAACCCTCCGCCAGCACAGATACGCAGTATTTT CASSQPSASTDTQYF
TRBJ2-3 - TRBV5-1 - TGCGCCAGCAGCTTGGCCGTCACGGGGGCCGGGGATACGCAGTATTTT CASSLAVTGAGDTQYF
TRBJ1-1 - TRBV10-2 TRBD1 TGCGCCACTAATCCTCGGACAGGGGAGAACACTGAAGCTTTCTTT CATNPRTGENTEAFF
TRBJ1-2 many TRBV2 - TGTGCCACCACTCCGACAGTTTTCAACTATGGCTACACCTTC CATTPTVFNYGYTF
TRBJ2-5 few TRBV10-3 - TGTGCCATCAGTGACAGGTCTAACCCGTACCAAGAGACCCAGTACTTC CAISDRSNPYQETQYF
TRBJ1-1 few TRBV20-1 - TGCAGTGCTTCTAGACCGAGGCAGAACACTGAAGCTTTCTTT CSASRPRQNTEAFF